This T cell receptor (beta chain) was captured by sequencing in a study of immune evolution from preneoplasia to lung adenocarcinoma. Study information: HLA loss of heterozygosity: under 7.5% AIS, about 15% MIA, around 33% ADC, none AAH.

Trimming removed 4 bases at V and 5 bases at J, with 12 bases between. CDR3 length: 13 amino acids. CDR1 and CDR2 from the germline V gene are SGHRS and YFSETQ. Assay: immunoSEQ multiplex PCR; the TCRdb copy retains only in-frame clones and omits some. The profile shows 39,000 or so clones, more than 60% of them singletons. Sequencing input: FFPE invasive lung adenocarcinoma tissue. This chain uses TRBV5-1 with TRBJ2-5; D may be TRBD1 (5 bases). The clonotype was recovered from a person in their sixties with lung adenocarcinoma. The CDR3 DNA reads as TGCGCCAGCAGCGCACAGGTTACGGAGACCCAGTACTTC. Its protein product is CASSAQVTETQYF.